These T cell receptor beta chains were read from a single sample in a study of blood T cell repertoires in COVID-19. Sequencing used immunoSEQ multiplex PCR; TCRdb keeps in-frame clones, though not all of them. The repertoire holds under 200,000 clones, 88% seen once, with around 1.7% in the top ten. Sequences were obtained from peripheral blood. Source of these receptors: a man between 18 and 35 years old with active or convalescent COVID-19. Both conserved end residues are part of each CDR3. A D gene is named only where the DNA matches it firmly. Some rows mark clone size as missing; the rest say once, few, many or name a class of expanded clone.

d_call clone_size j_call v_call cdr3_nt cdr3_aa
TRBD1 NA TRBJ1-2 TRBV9 TGTGCCAGCAGCGCTGACAGGGGCGCTAACTATGGCTACACCTTC CASSADRGANYGYTF
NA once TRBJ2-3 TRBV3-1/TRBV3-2 TGTGCCAGCAGCCAAGATAGGGCGGGCGGGGTAGATACGCAGTATTTT CASSQDRAGGVDTQYF
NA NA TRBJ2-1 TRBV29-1 TGCAGCGTTGCCTTAAACAATGAGCAGTTCTTC CSVALNNEQFF
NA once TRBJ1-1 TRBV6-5 TGTGCCAGCAGATCAGACCGGGGGGGGGAAGCTTTCTTT CASRSDRGGEAFF
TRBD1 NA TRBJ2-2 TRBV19 TGTGCCAGTAGTTCCCAGGGGGTGACCGGGGAGCTGTTTTTT CASSSQGVTGELFF
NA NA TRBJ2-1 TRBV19 TGTGCCAGTAGTACCCTCATCGGGGATCGCAATGAGCAGTTCTTC CASSTLIGDRNEQFF
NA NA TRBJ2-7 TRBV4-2 TGTGCCAGCAGCCAAGATGGCGCAGGGATGTCACCCGAGCAGTACTTC CASSQDGAGMSPEQYF
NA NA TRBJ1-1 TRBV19 TGTGCCAGTAAGCGGACAGACAACATGAACACTGAAGCTTTCTTT CASKRTDNMNTEAFF
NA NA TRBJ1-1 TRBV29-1 TGCAGCGGCATGGGGGGGTTTGGCGTGAACACTGAAGCTTTCTTT CSGMGGFGVNTEAFF
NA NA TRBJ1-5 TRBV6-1 TGTGCCAGCAGTGAAGTTTTGGGAGAGCAGCCCCAGCATTTT CASSEVLGEQPQHF
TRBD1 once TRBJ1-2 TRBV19 TGTGCCAGTGCCCCCACAGGGGACCCCTACTATGGCTATGGCTACACCTTC CASAPTGDPYYGYGYTF
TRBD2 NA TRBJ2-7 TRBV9 TGTGCCAGCAGCGTAGCTCCACTAGCGGGGAGCTACGAGCAGTACTTC CASSVAPLAGSYEQYF
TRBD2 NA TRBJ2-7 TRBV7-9 TGTGCCAGCAGCTCGACTAGCGGGGGGTCCTACGAGCAGTACTTC CASSSTSGGSYEQYF
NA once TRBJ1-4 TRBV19 TGTGCCAGTAGTACGTCAGGGGTAGGGGAAAAACTGTTTTTT CASSTSGVGEKLFF
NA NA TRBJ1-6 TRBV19 TGTGCCAGTAGTACAGGGGCCATTCTCTCCTATAATTCACCCCTCCACTTT CASSTGAILSYNSPLHF
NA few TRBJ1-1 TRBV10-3 TGTGCCTCCAAGGAGGGCCCTGAAGCTTTCTTT CASKEGPEAFF
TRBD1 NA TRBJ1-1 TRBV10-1 TGCGCCAGGGATGACAGGGGGAACACTGAAGCTTTCTTT CARDDRGNTEAFF
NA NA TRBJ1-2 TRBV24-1 TGTGCCACCAGTGTCGACAGCCCTGATGACTATGGCTACACCTTC CATSVDSPDDYGYTF
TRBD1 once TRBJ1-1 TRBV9 TGTGCCAGCAGTACAGGGGATTTGGACACTGAAGCTTTCTTT CASSTGDLDTEAFF
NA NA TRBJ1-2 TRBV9 TGTGCCAGCAGCCTCGCGGATTATGGCTACACCTTC CASSLADYGYTF
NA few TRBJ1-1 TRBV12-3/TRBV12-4 TGTGCCAGCAGCGACACAGAAAACACTGAAGCTTTCTTT CASSDTENTEAFF
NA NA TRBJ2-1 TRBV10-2 TGCGCCAGCAGTGAGGTAAATGAGCAGTTCTTC CASSEVNEQFF